This record looks at one T cell receptor (beta chain) sequence and its context. Its cognate antigen is unknown. These data belong to a study of T cell responses to AZD1222 COVID-19 vaccine. Whole-study results and caveats: Seropositivity was recorded at baseline in only a handful of AZD1222 recipients.

Using immunoSEQ multiplex PCR, the repertoire was profiled, and TCRdb retains in-frame clones only, with some absent. The profile shows fewer than 200,000 clones, 85% to 95% of them singletons. Germline CDR1 reads MNHNY; CDR2 reads SVGAGI (reference sequence). V lost 5 bases and J lost 8; bases outside the gene matches: 19. The CDR3 consists of 18 residues. The clonotype comes from an adult who received the AZD1222 COVID-19 vaccine. The chain combines TRBV6-6 with TRBJ1-4; 8 bases map to TRBD1. The starting material was peripheral blood, obtained 28 days after the second AZD1222 dose. CDR3 nucleotides: TGTGCCAGCAGTCAACGAAGGACAGGGAGTGTTATAGGAGAAAAACTGTTTTTT. Protein sequence: CASSQRRTGSVIGEKLFF.